The TCR beta chain described here comes from a study of blood T cell repertoires in COVID-19 (dated by TCRdb to 2020 to 2022). General notes on the study: Samples covering the acute and convalescent phases of COVID-19 were provided by collaborators in the United States, Italy and Spain. The samples were drawn from two sources: the first 160 participants of the ongoing ImmuneRACE study, and over 1,000 subjects contributed by 6 global collaborators. A freely available public database, intended as a resource for researchers studying the immune response to SARS-CoV-2, is where the repertoires were released. HLA class I and class II types, where available, came from metadata supplied by the sample provider rather than from assay-based typing. The material from the prospective study consisted of cDNA or gDNA derived from T cells, B-cell-depleted T cells, or PBMCs. Nearly every sample came with metadata listing a de-identified subject ID, COVID-19 status, age in years and sex. The dataset comprised deeply sampled blood TCRbeta repertoires from subjects exposed to, actively infected with, or recovered from COVID-19. Broad study findings and their caveats: The amount of clinical and demographic metadata varied by source and participant and was provided uncurated.

V is reduced by 1 base and J by 0 bases, leaving a spacing of 13 bases between them. The CDR3, from cysteine to phenylalanine, totals 17 residues. Only the CDR3 DNA stays, 51 bases, in frame from base 1. The germline V gene gives CDR1 as LGHNT and CDR2 as FRNRAP. As regards this clone: The antigen this receptor binds is unknown. It has no much larger one-base neighbor in the sample; base qualities were not kept.

A second Seattle source provided samples from volunteer blood donors who had recovered from COVID-19. Whole blood was collected in K2EDTA tubes by collaborating institutions according to the institutions' own protocols. For TCRbeta analysis, collaborator samples were shipped as frozen whole blood, as isolated PBMCs, or as DNA extracted from either sample type. TCRbeta CDR3 regions were amplified from genomic DNA by means of the immunoSEQ Assay, a bias-controlled multiplex PCR. The paper's processing steps were these. The number of nucleated cells in each sample was estimated by amplification of reference gene primers within the assay. Sequence reads were collapsed and filtered to measure the absolute abundance of every unique TCRbeta CDR3 rearrangement. For each sample, productive Simpson clonality was calculated as the square root of Simpson's diversity index over productive rearrangements. In TCRdb, the immuneACCESS table is reduced to in-frame sequences with V and J assigned. These tables do not hold every clone; where another copy was compared, an unresolved V gene accounts for under half, and the others remain unexplained. From that table come the V and J calls and clone size; the DNA was used to work out D and trimming. This sample has about 300,000 clones in its table, and around 87% of those were observed once. The top ten constitute over 1.2% of the sample.

This sequence was found in a woman in her thirties or forties who had recovered from COVID-19. The sequence joins TRBV12-5 to TRBJ1-5; no confident D gene assignment can be made. Source material: peripheral blood. The DNA sequence is as follows: TGTGCTAGTGGTTTGGGGCAAGGAGTAAGTAGCAATCAGCCCCAGCATTTT. It specifies CASGLGQGVSSNQPQHF.